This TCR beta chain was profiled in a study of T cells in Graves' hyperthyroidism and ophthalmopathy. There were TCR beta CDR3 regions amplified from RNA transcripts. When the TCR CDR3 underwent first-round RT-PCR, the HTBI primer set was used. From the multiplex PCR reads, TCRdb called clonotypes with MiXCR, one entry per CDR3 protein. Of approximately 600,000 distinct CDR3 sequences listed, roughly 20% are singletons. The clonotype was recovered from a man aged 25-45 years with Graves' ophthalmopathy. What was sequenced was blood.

The DNA of the CDR3 is TGTGCCAGCAGACTGCTTGGGGCCAATGAGCAGTTCTTC. Translating it yields CASRLLGANEQFF. The V call is TRBV27, the J call TRBJ2-1; D is perhaps TRBD1 (5 bases). Trimming took off 6 bases at V and 6 bases at J, with 12 bases between the two ends. Germline assignment: CDR1 MNHEY and CDR2 SMNVEV (reference sequence). CDR3 length equals 13 residues.